The 27 T cell receptor beta chains given below trace back to one sample, sequenced in a study of T cells in Graves' hyperthyroidism and ophthalmopathy. Amplification of TCR beta CDR3 regions used RNA as the template. HTBI primers were used for first-round RT-PCR of the TCR CDR3. TCRdb used MiXCR to reprocess the multiplex PCR reads, holding one entry per CDR3 protein. The profile shows 600,000 or so distinct CDR3 sequences, 46% of them singletons. Sequenced sample: peripheral blood or thyroid tissue (not recorded which). These receptors originate from a woman aged 18-30 years with Graves' hyperthyroidism.

The gene calls are TRBV24-1 and TRBJ1-2; 7 bases agree with TRBD1. The CDR3 loop spans 16 amino acids. The germline V gene has CDR1 KGHDR and CDR2 SFDVKD. Trimming took 4 bases from V and 8 from J; bases not matched to a gene: 15. CDR3 protein: CATSDHRTGQWGGYTF. The CDR3 region has the DNA TGTGCCACCAGTGACCACCGAACGGGACAGTGGGGAGGCTACACCTTC.

This clonotype has just a few counts. The chain combines TRBV7-2 with TRBJ2-3; D gene unclear. The germline V gene encodes CDR1 SGHTA and CDR2 FQGNSA. The CDR3 is 15 residues long. Between the trimmed V and J ends, which lost 8 bases and 0 bases, there was a span of 15 bases. The CDR3 sequence: CASGHSRYSTDTQYF. CDR3 DNA: TGTGCCAGCGGGCATTCGCGGTATAGCACAGATACGCAGTATTTT.

The chain carries TRBV7-2 and TRBJ1-1, with a possible D match to TRBD1 (5 bases). The CDR3 covers 15 residues. Trimming cost V 8 bases and J 6 bases, with 22 bases left between them. Germline V gene lookup returns CDR1 SGHTA and CDR2 FQGNSA. CDR3 nucleotides: TGTGCCAGCTCACCGGACGGGGGTGTGGGCGCTGAAGCTTTCTTT. This sequence encodes CASSPDGGVGAEAFF.

V and J are TRBV25-1 and TRBJ1-2; D is possibly TRBD1 (5 bases). V was pared by 1 base and J by 8 bases, with 11 bases between. Germline loops: CDR1 MGHDK, CDR2 SYGVNS. There are 13 residues in the CDR3. The CDR3 here is CASSELGGSGYTF. CDR3 sequence (DNA): TGTGCCAGCAGTGAATTGGGGGGATCCGGCTACACCTTC.

This rearrangement joins TRBV10-3 to TRBJ1-2, with 8 bases that match TRBD1. Losses at the gene ends were 4 bases for V and 5 bases for J; bases not matched to a gene: 3. The CDR3 runs 13 residues. CDR1 and CDR2 from the germline V gene are ENHRY and SYGVKD. The CDR3: CAISGQGPYGYTF. The CDR3 DNA reads TGTGCCATCAGTGGACAGGGGCCTTATGGCTACACCTTC.

This clonotype was picked up many times. The chain joins TRBV7-9 to TRBJ2-7; TRBD1 matches 8 bases. Trimming at V came to 5 bases and at J to 5 bases, leaving 8 bases not matched to a gene. Germline CDR1 reads SEHNR; CDR2 reads FQNEAQ (reference sequence). The CDR3 is made up of 14 amino acids. DNA for the CDR3: TGTGCCAGCAGCGCGACAGGGGTGGTTGACGAGCAGTACTTC. Protein sequence: CASSATGVVDEQYF.

Comment on this clonotype: Possible read error: a much larger clone is one base away. V usage is TRBV7-9 and J usage is TRBJ2-6; 7 nucleotides match TRBD2. The germline V gene encodes CDR1 SEHNR and CDR2 FQNEAQ (reference sequence). The trim removed 5 bases at V and 2 bases at J, leaving 6 bases unmatched. The CDR3 length is 16 residues. The CDR3 loop is CASSPPRGAGANVLTF. The CDR3 DNA sequence: TGTGCCAGCAGCCCACCACGGGGGGCTGGGGCCAACGTCCTGACTTTC.

The chain employs TRBV7-9 and TRBJ2-4; D possibly matches TRBD1 or TRBD2 (5 bases each). V was cut by 5 bases and J by 1 base, with 9 bases left in between. Germline values: CDR1 SEHNR, CDR2 FQNEAQ (reference sequence). The CDR3 is 14 residues long. This chain's CDR3 is CASSPREAKNIQYF. DNA for the CDR3: TGTGCCAGCAGCCCCAGGGAGGCCAAAAACATTCAGTACTTC.

The chain couples TRBV20-1 to TRBJ2-5, with D perhaps TRBD2 (6 bases). The J call may be mistaken, given a closer DNA end match to TRBJ2-3. CDR1 DFQATT and CDR2 SNEGSKA come from the germline V gene (reference sequence). CDR3 length: 16 residues. The DNA of the CDR3 is TGCAGTGCTAGAGTTAGGACCCGGGCGGGGACAGATACGCAGTATTTT. Its translation: CSARVRTRAGTDTQYF.

This clonotype was picked up many times. The chain recombines TRBV24-1 with TRBJ2-5, with D possibly TRBD1 on 6 matching bases. The CDR3 runs 16 residues. The germline V gene encodes CDR1 KGHDR and CDR2 SFDVKD. V lost 5 bases, J lost 0 bases, and 15 bases lay in between. This chain's CDR3 is CATSAARGSHQETQYF. Here the CDR3 DNA reads TGTGCCACCAGTGCGGCCAGGGGATCGCACCAAGAGACCCAGTACTTC.

The chain joins TRBV7-9 to TRBJ2-7, with 7 positions matching TRBD2. Germline lookup yields CDR1 SEHNR and CDR2 FQNEAQ (reference sequence). V lost 3 bases, J lost 2 bases, and 4 bases stayed unmatched. CDR3 length: 14 amino acids. As DNA, the CDR3 is TGTGCCAGCAGCTTTCCTAGCGGTACCTACGAGCAGTACTTC. It specifies CASSFPSGTYEQYF. The full variable domain, in which reference TRBV7-9 and TRBJ2-7 provide the parts outside the CDR3, is DTGVSQNPRHKITKRGQNVTFRCDPISEHNRLYWYRQTLGQGPEFLTYFQNEAQLEKSRLLSDRFSAERPKGSFSTLEIQRTEQGDSAMYLCASSFPSGTYEQYFGPGTRLTVT.

A note on this clonotype: A junction end diverges from the germline sequence, so it may reflect a read error. The chain joins TRBV29-1 to TRBJ1-1, with a weak D call TRBD1 (5 bases). The length of the CDR3 is 12 residues. The germline CDR1 and CDR2 sequences are SQVTM and ANQGSEA. The CDR3 coding sequence is TGCAGCGTTGGGGCAGGGAACACCGAAGCTTTCTTT. This sequence encodes CSVGAGNTEAFF.

The CDR3 protein is CASTKDRVDGYTF. Written as DNA, the CDR3 is TGTGCCAGCACCAAGGACAGGGTCGACGGCTACACCTTC. This chain joins TRBV2 and TRBJ1-2; 8 nucleotides line up with TRBD1. Losses at the gene ends were 7 bases for V and 8 bases for J; bases not matched to a gene: 9. CDR1 is SNHLY and CDR2 is FYNNEI in the germline V gene. CDR3 length: 13 residues.

Comment on this clonotype: This may arise from a read error, as a much more abundant clone is one base away. The genes are TRBV10-1 and TRBJ2-7; maybe TRBD2 (6 bases). The CDR3 has 12 amino acids. Looked up from germline, CDR1 is WNHNN and CDR2 is SYGVQD (reference sequence). The CDR3 here is CASSGGAYGQYF. CDR3 nucleotide sequence: TGCGCCAGCAGCGGAGGGGCCTACGGGCAGTACTTC.

This clonotype was picked up a small number of times. The V call is TRBV7-8, the J call TRBJ2-2; D unclear. V lost 2 bases, J lost 4 bases, and 5 bases lay in between. CDR1 and CDR2 from the germline V gene are SGHVS and FQNEAQ. The CDR3 covers 13 residues. In DNA, the CDR3 is TGTGCCAGCAGCTTATACCGCACCGGGGAGCTGTTTTTT. It specifies CASSLYRTGELFF. The full variable domain, in which reference TRBV7-8 and TRBJ2-2 provide the parts outside the CDR3, is GAGVSQSPRYKVAKRGQDVALRCDPISGHVSLFWYQQALGQGPEFLTYFQNEAQLDKSGLPSDRFFAERPEGSVSTLKIQRTQQEDSAVYLCASSLYRTGELFFGEGSRLTVL.

On this clonotype: At one end, the junction sequence differs from germline, possibly due to a read error. V usage is TRBV7-8 and J usage is TRBJ2-2; D is perhaps TRBD1 or TRBD2 (5 bases each). Germline assignment: CDR1 SGHVS and CDR2 FQNEAQ. The CDR3 is 13 residues long. CDR3 coding DNA: TGTGCCAGTACGATTCCCGGGGTGAGGGACCTGTTTTTT. As protein: CASTIPGVRDLFF.

This clonotype was recorded many times. V usage is TRBV2 and J usage is TRBJ1-1; no clear D gene. Deletions cut 3 bases from V and 5 bases from J, with 7 bases between. The CDR3 is made up of 12 amino acids. Germline V gene lookup returns CDR1 SNHLY and CDR2 FYNNEI. The CDR3 loop reads CASSELGTEAFF. The CDR3 region has the DNA TGTGCCAGCAGTGAGTTGGGGACTGAAGCTTTCTTT.

The chain recombines TRBV29-1 with TRBJ1-2; D perhaps matches TRBD1 (6 bases). The CDR3 runs to 11 residues. V was cut by 3 bases and J by 10 bases, with 12 bases left in between. Germline values: CDR1 SQVTM, CDR2 ANQGSEA. The CDR3 DNA follows: TGCAGCGTTGAGGGCAGGGGATACTACACCTTC. This translates into CSVEGRGYYTF.

The rearrangement links TRBV5-6 to TRBJ1-1; a weak D match, TRBD1 (6 bases). Looked up from germline, CDR1 is SGHDT and CDR2 is YYEEEE. The CDR3 is made up of 13 amino acids. Trimming pared 6 bases from V and 5 bases from J, leaving 14 bases between. The CDR3 DNA sequence: TGTGCCAGCATATCGGGAGGGGGGACTGAAGCTTTCTTT. Protein sequence: CASISGGGTEAFF. The variable domain in full, with the rest retrieved from reference TRBV5-6 and TRBJ1-1, is DAGVTQSPTHLIKTRGQQVTLRCSPKSGHDTVSWYQQALGQGPQFIFQYYEEEERQRGNFPDRFSGHQFPNYSSELNVNALLLGDSALYLCASISGGGTEAFFGQGTRLTVV.

As concerns this clonotype: An end of the junction does not agree with germline; a read error may underlie this. J is TRBJ1-4 and V is TRBV10-3; D remains ambiguous. The CDR3 spans 12 residues. The germline V gene has CDR1 ENHRY and CDR2 SYGVKD. Here the CDR3 DNA reads TGTGCCACCAGTGACATAGATGAAAAACTGTTTTTT. It codes for CATSDIDEKLFF.

The rearrangement links TRBV20-1 to TRBJ1-3; no definite D call. This CDR3 is 12 amino acids long. The germline V and J ends were trimmed by 3 bases and 7 bases, with 10 bases remaining between them. Germline lookup yields CDR1 DFQATT and CDR2 SNEGSKA (reference sequence). As DNA, the CDR3 is TGCAGTGCTAGTAGGCGAGAGAACACCATATATTTT. Amino acids: CSASRRENTIYF.

The rearrangement links TRBV7-9 to TRBJ2-3; tentatively, D is TRBD2 (6 bases). With 5 bases removed from V and 6 bases from J, the gap between germline ends came to 21 bases. There are 16 residues in the CDR3. Germline loops: CDR1 SEHNR, CDR2 FQNEAQ (reference sequence). The CDR3 region is CASSIYGGGPVDTQYF. CDR3 in DNA: TGTGCCAGCAGCATATACGGGGGAGGCCCCGTGGATACGCAGTATTTT.

This rearrangement joins TRBV15 to TRBJ2-5, with TRBD2 matching over 10 bases. V shed 0 bases and J 5 bases; nucleotides not matched to a gene: 9. Germline assignment: CDR1 LNHNV and CDR2 YYDKDF (reference sequence). The CDR3 has 17 amino acids. CDR3 in amino acids: CATSRDTSGIRLETQYF. CDR3 in DNA: TGTGCCACCAGCAGAGATACTAGCGGGATAAGATTGGAGACCCAGTACTTC.

A few counts support this clonotype. The chain has TRBV5-1 and TRBJ1-2; no reliable D call. Deletions cut 2 bases from V and 6 bases from J, with 11 bases between. Per the germline V gene, CDR1 is SGHRS and CDR2 is YFSETQ. The CDR3 has 13 residues. CDR3 coding DNA: TGCGCCAGCAGCTTTGAGGGTACGGATGGCTACACCTTC. Encoded protein: CASSFEGTDGYTF.

The chain uses TRBV20-1 and TRBJ1-3; 7 positions agree with TRBD1. Per germline, CDR1 DFQATT and CDR2 SNEGSKA (reference sequence). V gave up 6 bases and J gave up 2 bases; unmatched junction bases: 7. The CDR3 has 14 residues. CDR3 loop: CSAKQQGAGNTIYF. In DNA, the CDR3 is TGCAGTGCCAAACAGCAGGGGGCTGGAAACACCATATATTTT.

The chain couples TRBV15 to TRBJ1-2; D gene unclear. Trimming took 4 bases from V and 3 from J, leaving 12 bases between them. CDR1 and CDR2 (germline): LNHNV, YYDKDF (reference sequence). The CDR3 sequence is 14 residues long. CDR3 in amino acids: CATSTRQTDYGYTF. The CDR3 DNA is TGTGCCACCAGCACCAGACAAACCGACTATGGCTACACCTTC.

The V and J genes are TRBV10-3 and TRBJ2-2; the match to TRBD2 covers 11 bases. CDR1 and CDR2 from the germline V gene are ENHRY and SYGVKD. The CDR3 is 19 amino acids. The J segment lost 6 bases and the V segment lost 3 bases, leaving 15 bases of the junction unmatched. CDR3 nucleotides: TGTGCCATCAGTGACGGTAATCCCAGACTAGCGGGGCGGGCCGGGGAGCTGTTTTTT. Translation gives CAISDGNPRLAGRAGELFF.